This T cell receptor beta chain is from a study of cytomegalovirus exposure and HLA in healthy donors. PCR amplification relied on 60 Vbeta primers (plus 13 Jbeta primers). Original analysis: The authors later counted some 76 million unique TCR beta chains, some 12 million of them shared. The assay was immunoSEQ multiplex PCR, and TCRdb's table has in-frame clones only and misses some. D and trimming come from the DNA, and the V and J calls and clone size come from that table. This table holds about 190,000 clones, approximately 80% found once. Each donor was nominally healthy when sampled (though unrecorded immune exposures were likely). CDR3 length equals 13 residues. Per germline, CDR1 MDHEN and CDR2 SYDVKM. Germline trimming cut 6 bases from V and 5 bases from J; bases unmatched to any gene: 2. This clone was counted between two and nine times. Its antigen remains unidentified. Study-wide results and caveats: The listing of 150 or so TCR beta chains classed them as cytomegalovirus-associated.

This sequence was found in a woman younger than 45 in good health and CMV-seronegative. The sample comprised PBMCs. V is TRBV28 and J is TRBJ1-5; 9 nucleotides line up with TRBD1. The CDR3 loop is CASSRQGDQPQHF. The CDR3 coding sequence is TGTGCCAGCAGCAGACAGGGGGATCAGCCCCAGCATTTT.